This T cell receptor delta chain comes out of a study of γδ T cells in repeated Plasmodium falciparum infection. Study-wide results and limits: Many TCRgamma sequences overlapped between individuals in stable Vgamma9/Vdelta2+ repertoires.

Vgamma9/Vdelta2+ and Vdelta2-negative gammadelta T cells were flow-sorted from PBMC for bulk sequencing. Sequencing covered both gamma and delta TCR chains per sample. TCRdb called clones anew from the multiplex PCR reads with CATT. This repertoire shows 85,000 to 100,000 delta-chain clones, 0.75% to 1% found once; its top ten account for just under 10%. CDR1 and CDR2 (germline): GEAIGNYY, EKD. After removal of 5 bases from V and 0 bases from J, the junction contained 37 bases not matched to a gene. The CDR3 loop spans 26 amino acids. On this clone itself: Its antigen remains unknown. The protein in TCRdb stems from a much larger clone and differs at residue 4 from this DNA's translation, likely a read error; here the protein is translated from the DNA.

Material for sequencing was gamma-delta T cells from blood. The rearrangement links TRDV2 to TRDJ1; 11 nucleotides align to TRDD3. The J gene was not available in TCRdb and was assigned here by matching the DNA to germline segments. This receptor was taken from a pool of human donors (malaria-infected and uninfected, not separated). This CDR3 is CACGTRRHSYRNKKLWGIRYTDKLIF. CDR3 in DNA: TGTGCCTGTGGCACGAGGAGACATTCCTACCGCAACAAAAAACTATGGGGGATACGCTACACCGATAAACTCATCTTT.